The 7 T cell receptor beta chains in this list originate from one sample, sequenced in a study of early T cells in non-severe SARS-CoV-2 infection. TCRdb processed the 5' RACE reads anew with MiXCR; each CDR3 protein has one entry. The sample yields nearly 60,000 distinct CDR3 sequences, roughly 13% seen once. Sequenced input: whole blood. The receptors were sampled from an adult who was a healthcare worker with PCR-confirmed SARS-CoV-2 infection or an uninfected control (not recorded which).

The chain couples TRBV6-6 to TRBJ1-3, with D unclear. Germline CDR1 reads MNHNY; CDR2 reads SVGAGI (reference sequence). CDR3 length equals 13 residues. V gave up 0 bases and J gave up 4 bases, with 4 bases separating them. The CDR3 region has the DNA TGTGCCAGCAGTTACTCGATCGGAAACACCATATATTTT. Translating gives CASSYSIGNTIYF.

The chain couples TRBV24-1 to TRBJ2-3; the D gene is possibly TRBD1 (7 bases). Germline lookup yields CDR1 KGHDR and CDR2 SFDVKD. Trimming took 12 bases from V and 6 from J, leaving 15 bases between them. The CDR3 is 12 amino acids. The CDR3 is CASIRGADTQYF. The CDR3 DNA is TGTGCCTCTATCAGGGGGGCGGATACGCAGTATTTT.

The rearrangement links TRBV7-9 to TRBJ1-1, with a tentative D call TRBD1 (5 bases). The germline V gene has CDR1 SEHNR and CDR2 FQNEAQ (reference sequence). The CDR3 has 16 amino acids. Trimming removed 5 bases from V and 0 bases from J, with 16 bases in between. CDR3 protein: CASSPRDRLMNTEAFF. The CDR3, as DNA: TGTGCCAGCAGCCCAAGGGACCGCTTAATGAACACTGAAGCTTTCTTT.

The CDR3 nucleotides are TGTGCCAGCAGCGTAGCTGGGCGGGAGGATCTTGAGCAGTTCTTC. As protein: CASSVAGREDLEQFF. The chain combines TRBV9 with TRBJ2-1; the match to TRBD2 covers 8 bases. With V trimmed by 0 bases and J by 9 bases, 8 bases remained unmatched. The germline V gene encodes CDR1 SGDLS and CDR2 YYNGEE. This CDR3 region has 15 residues.

This clonotype came up many times. The rearrangement joins TRBV29-1 to TRBJ1-4; the match to TRBD1 covers 10 bases. The CDR3 consists of 16 residues. The V and J ends lost 0 bases and 5 bases, in that order; junction bases with no gene match: 6. Germline-derived CDR1 and CDR2 are SQVTM and ANQGSEA. CDR3 sequence (DNA): TGCAGCGTTGAAGATCGGGACAGGGGTCAAAATGAAAAACTGTTTTTT. This codes for CSVEDRDRGQNEKLFF.

Note on this clonotype: This may be a read error, as it is one base from a much larger clone. Likely a read error: the CDR3 ends without its conserved phenylalanine or tryptophan. V and J are TRBV27 and TRBJ2-1; D is ambiguous. Trimming took 6 bases from V and 6 from J, leaving 24 bases between them. The CDR3 runs to 17 residues. The germline CDR1 and CDR2 sequences are MNHEY and SMNVEV (reference sequence). The CDR3 loop is CASRSAGSLATFNEQFL. In DNA, the CDR3 is TGTGCCAGCAGATCAGCCGGGTCACTGGCTACCTTCAATGAGCAGTTCTTA.

This sequence joins TRBV6-6 and TRBJ2-6; 7 bases line up with TRBD2. The V segment lost 7 bases and the J segment 0 bases; nucleotides outside the gene matches: 6. Looked up from germline, CDR1 is MNHNY and CDR2 is SVGAGI (reference sequence). The CDR3 is 16 amino acids. Here the CDR3 DNA reads TGTGCCAGCACCCGGGGGGTAGGCTCTGGGGCCAACGTCCTGACTTTC. As protein: CASTRGVGSGANVLTF.